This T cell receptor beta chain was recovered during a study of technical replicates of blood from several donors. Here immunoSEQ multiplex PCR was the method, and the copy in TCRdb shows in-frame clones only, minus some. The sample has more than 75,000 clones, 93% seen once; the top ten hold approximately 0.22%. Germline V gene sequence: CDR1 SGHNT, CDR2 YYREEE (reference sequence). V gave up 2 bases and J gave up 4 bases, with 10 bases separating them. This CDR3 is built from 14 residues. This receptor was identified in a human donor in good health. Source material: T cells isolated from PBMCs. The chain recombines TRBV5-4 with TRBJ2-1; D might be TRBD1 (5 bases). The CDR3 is CASSFKGNYNEQFF. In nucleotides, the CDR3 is TGTGCCAGCAGCTTCAAGGGGAATTACAATGAGCAGTTCTTC. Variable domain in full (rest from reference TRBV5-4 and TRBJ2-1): ETGVTQSPTHLIKTRGQQVTLRCSSQSGHNTVSWYQQALGQGPQFIFQYYREEENGRGNFPPRFSGLQFPNYSSELNVNALELDDSALYLCASSFKGNYNEQFFGPGTRLTVL.